This T cell receptor (beta chain) emerged from a study of blood T cell repertoires in COVID-19. Clones were read by immunoSEQ multiplex PCR, and TCRdb kept only the in-frame ones, dropping some. The sample records about 170,000 clones, 70% to 90% being singletons. Trimming stripped 7 bases from V and 4 bases from J, with 19 bases between. The CDR3 runs to 15 residues. Looked up from germline, CDR1 is SGHVS and CDR2 is FQNEAQ. This TCR was sampled from a man in his 60s who had recovered from COVID-19. J is TRBJ1-1 and V is TRBV7-8; D remains ambiguous. Input material: peripheral blood. The CDR3 loop reads CASTPVAEASTEAFF. The DNA of the CDR3 is TGTGCCAGCACCCCTGTGGCCGAAGCTAGCACTGAAGCTTTCTTT.